The rows below give T cell receptor beta chains drawn from one sample of a study of T cell responses to AZD1222 COVID-19 vaccine. The data were produced by immunoSEQ multiplex PCR, yet TCRdb's version contains in-frame clones alone and is incomplete. The repertoire holds more than 110,000 clones, roughly 90% seen once, with roughly 3.1% in the top ten. Source: peripheral blood, taken on day 0 of AZD1222 vaccination. These receptors came from an adult in good health. The conserved cysteine and the conserved F or W are not part of the CDR3 here. Each record gives: CDR3 protein, V gene, J gene.

ASSPPGGITDTQY	TRBV7-9	TRBJ2-3
ASSPASGTEAF	TRBV5-6	TRBJ1-1
ASRTGTEFEEAF	TRBV6-5	TRBJ1-1
ASSFVPDTQY	TRBV27	TRBJ2-3
ASSLGTLHRPYGYT	TRBV5-1	TRBJ1-2
ASSVFGQGPQETQY	TRBV9	TRBJ2-5
ASSIAADGTGTNYGYT	TRBV19	TRBJ1-2
ASSPDRVRGYT	TRBV5-8	TRBJ1-2
ASSIRGPTEAF	TRBV19	TRBJ1-1
ATSRGGGSYEQY	TRBV15	TRBJ2-7
ASSLRTENYGYT	TRBV27	TRBJ1-2
ASSQDWSMETQY	TRBV14	TRBJ2-5
VTGAATFNTEAF	TRBV6-5	TRBJ1-1
ASSQDRTGASTDTQY	TRBV3-1/TRBV3-2	TRBJ2-3
ASRLVTGSEQY	TRBV12-2	TRBJ2-7
ASSLQGPQETQY	TRBV3-1/TRBV3-2	TRBJ2-5
ASSHSLAGIYNEQF	TRBV14	TRBJ2-1
ASSPRSSGYEQY	TRBV18	TRBJ2-7
ASSSQPRQLSNQPQH	TRBV28	TRBJ1-5
ASSVDPQGISNYGYT	TRBV9	TRBJ1-2
ASSYDAAGSYEQY	TRBV6-2/TRBV6-3	TRBJ2-7
ASSPNSGATNEKLF	TRBV3-1/TRBV3-2	TRBJ1-4
ASSIGQSSGEQF	TRBV19	TRBJ2-1
ASSSLVGVYYGYT	TRBV7-9	TRBJ1-2
ASSYLGGQYNSPLH	TRBV6-5	TRBJ1-6
ASSRDRGAEAF	TRBV6-5	TRBJ1-1
ASSRSLFVDEQF	TRBV28	TRBJ2-1
ASSYSTATNEKLF	TRBV6-5	TRBJ1-4
ASSPLAGGSDTQY	TRBV3-1/TRBV3-2	TRBJ2-3
ASSQVRTGGNTIY	TRBV4-1	TRBJ1-3
AWIWWEGAEAF	TRBV30	TRBJ1-1
ASSQGANGETQY	TRBV4-1	TRBJ2-5
ASSAGSPETYEQY	TRBV2	TRBJ2-7
ASSPDSRMAEAF	TRBV5-1	TRBJ1-1
ASSPGENYEQY	TRBV7-9	TRBJ2-7
AISGLTGELF	TRBV10-3	TRBJ2-2
ASSPGLAGVRDTQY	TRBV4-3	TRBJ2-3
ASSQDGGAVQPQH	TRBV4-1	TRBJ1-5
ASSSLQSSGNTIY	TRBV3-1/TRBV3-2	TRBJ1-3
ASSLAAGANSPLH	TRBV5-6	TRBJ1-6
ASSQSLRDRTYEQY	TRBV23-1	TRBJ2-7
ASSELAVTSTDTQY	TRBV7-3	TRBJ2-3
ASSDRMTYEQY	TRBV2	TRBJ2-7
ASSQSAGTGPYEQY	TRBV3-1/TRBV3-2	TRBJ2-7